The entry below describes one TCR beta chain. Germline V gene lookup returns CDR1 MNHEY and CDR2 SVGEGT. CDR3 length: 15 amino acids. V lost 0 bases and J 3 bases, leaving 10 bases between the germline ends. TCRdb redid the calling of the 5' RACE reads with MiXCR, one entry per CDR3 protein. The repertoire includes around 390,000 distinct CDR3 sequences, roughly 15% of them detected once, and 20% to 25% sits in the top ten. This sample is part of a study of T-cell memory formation after mild COVID-19. The sequencing sample was made of PBMCs or a T cell subset sorted from them (not recorded which). This clonotype was sampled from a man younger than 30 who had mild COVID-19 (a few samples of this study predate the infection). Cell type and time point are not known. V usage is TRBV6-2 or TRBV6-3 and J usage is TRBJ2-3; D ambiguous. The CDR3 reads CASSYSEESTDTQYF. The CDR3 bases are TGTGCCAGCAGTTACTCCGAGGAGTCGACAGATACGCAGTATTTT.